The 6 T cell receptor beta chains below were found in one sample sequenced in a study of cytomegalovirus exposure and HLA in healthy donors. Researchers ran the PCR with 60 Vbeta and 13 Jbeta primers. Profiling relied on immunoSEQ multiplex PCR, and the TCRdb table lists in-frame clones only, not all of them. The sample has tens of thousands of clones; over 75% are singletons. Sequenced: PBMCs. All receptors derive from a female donor in good health and CMV-seronegative.

The chain is built from TRBV18 and TRBJ2-7, with 9 bases identical to TRBD1. The CDR3 is made up of 15 amino acids. Germline V gene data show CDR1 as KGHSH and CDR2 as LQKENI. Trimming took 3 bases from V and 2 from J; bases not matched to a gene: 5. The CDR3 protein is CASSPGTGLAYEQYF. The CDR3, as DNA: TGTGCCAGCTCACCCGGGACAGGGTTAGCCTACGAGCAGTACTTC.

The chain links TRBV4-1 to TRBJ1-1; 11 bases map to TRBD1. Germline V gene data show CDR1 as MGHRA and CDR2 as YSYEKL. This CDR3 is 17 amino acids long. Trimming at V came to 7 bases and at J to 1 base, leaving 11 bases not matched to a gene. Written as DNA, the CDR3 is TGCGCCAGCACCGATGGACAGGGGGCAGGAAGGAACACTGAAGCTTTCTTT. The encoded protein is CASTDGQGAGRNTEAFF.

V is TRBV10-3 and J is TRBJ2-1; D perhaps matches TRBD2 (5 bases). Trimming took off 2 bases at V and 3 bases at J, with 5 bases between the two ends. The CDR3 runs to 13 residues. Germline V gene lookup returns CDR1 ENHRY and CDR2 SYGVKD. The CDR3 loop reads CAISETSYNEQFF. The CDR3 DNA reads TGTGCCATCAGTGAGACTAGCTACAATGAGCAGTTCTTC.

The chain links TRBV7-8 to TRBJ1-1; a possible D gene is TRBD1 (5 bases). This CDR3 contains 17 residues. The V end lost 5 bases, the J end lost 1 base, and 20 bases lay between the germline ends. Germline CDR1 and CDR2: SGHVS and FQNEAQ. CDR3 region: CASSPRRGSFSNTEAFF. CDR3 nucleotides: TGTGCCAGCAGCCCACGGCGGGGCAGCTTTTCGAACACTGAAGCTTTCTTT.

This clone turned up a few times. This chain uses TRBV9 with TRBJ2-2; TRBD2 matches 10 bases. Germline-derived CDR1 and CDR2 are SGDLS and YYNGEE. The CDR3 is 19 residues long. V shed 0 bases, J shed 0 bases, and the junction held 8 bases outside the gene matches. The DNA for the CDR3 is TGTGCCAGCAGCGTAGGTCCTAGCGGGGGACTCTCGAACACCGGGGAGCTGTTTTTT. Translating it yields CASSVGPSGGLSNTGELFF.

V is TRBV30 and J is TRBJ2-7; TRBD2 agrees at 8 bases. The germline V gene has CDR1 GTSNPN and CDR2 SVGIG (reference sequence). Trimming took 4 bases from V and 7 from J; bases not matched to a gene: 3. This CDR3 comprises 11 residues. The CDR3 loop is CAWKGLGEQYF. CDR3 nucleotide sequence: TGTGCCTGGAAGGGACTAGGAGAGCAGTACTTC.